These 3 T cell receptor beta chains originate from one sample sequenced in a study of identical twins. From the 5' RACE reads, TCRdb called clonotypes with MiXCR, one entry per CDR3 protein. The sample has 100,000 or so distinct CDR3 sequences, about 6.1% seen once; the top ten hold 10% to 15%. Material for sequencing was memory T cells sorted from blood. The origin of the receptors is a woman aged 45 to 65 in good health.

There are many counts of this clonotype. The rearrangement uses TRBV6-1 and TRBJ2-5; maybe TRBD2 (6 bases). The CDR3 length is 13 residues. The V and J ends lost 5 bases and 4 bases respectively, with 11 bases between them. Germline values: CDR1 MNHNS, CDR2 SASEGT. CDR3 DNA sequence: TGTGCCAGCAGTATGGGACTCGGAGAGACCCAGTACTTC. Protein product: CASSMGLGETQYF.

This clonotype was detected ten times or more. The genes are TRBV29-1 and TRBJ2-3; D possibly uses TRBD1 or TRBD2 (5 bases each). The CDR3 contains 14 residues. V was shortened by 7 bases and J by 6 bases, with 20 bases between the two germline ends. Germline V CDR1 and CDR2: SQVTM, ANQGSEA. The CDR3 loop is CSAGAGRSSDTQYF. CDR3 bases: TGCAGCGCTGGGGCGGGTAGGTCGTCTGATACGCAGTATTTT.

This clonotype has a count of ten or more. The chain recombines TRBV29-1 with TRBJ1-1, with D maybe TRBD1 (6 bases). Germline V lookup: CDR1 SQVTM, CDR2 ANQGSEA. The length of the CDR3 is 12 residues. CDR3 in amino acids: CTVKGVPTEAFF. The CDR3 DNA reads TGCACCGTAAAGGGGGTTCCCACTGAAGCTTTCTTT.